This T cell receptor beta chain was captured by sequencing in a study of blood T cell repertoires in COVID-19. In germline, CDR1 is SGHKS, CDR2 YYEKEE (reference sequence). The CDR3 consists of 13 residues. Trimming removed 3 bases at V and 4 bases at J, with 10 bases between. Measured with immunoSEQ multiplex PCR; TCRdb has only the in-frame clones, and not every one. The table lists more than 85,000 clones, around 90% of them singletons. The material sequenced was peripheral blood. The gene calls are TRBV5-5 and TRBJ1-1; tentative D call: TRBD1 (6 bases). The TCR was taken from a man between 65 and 79 years old with acute or convalescent COVID-19. The CDR3 loop reads CASSSQGSTEAFF. In DNA form, the CDR3 reads TGTGCCAGCAGCTCGCAGGGGTCCACTGAAGCTTTCTTT.